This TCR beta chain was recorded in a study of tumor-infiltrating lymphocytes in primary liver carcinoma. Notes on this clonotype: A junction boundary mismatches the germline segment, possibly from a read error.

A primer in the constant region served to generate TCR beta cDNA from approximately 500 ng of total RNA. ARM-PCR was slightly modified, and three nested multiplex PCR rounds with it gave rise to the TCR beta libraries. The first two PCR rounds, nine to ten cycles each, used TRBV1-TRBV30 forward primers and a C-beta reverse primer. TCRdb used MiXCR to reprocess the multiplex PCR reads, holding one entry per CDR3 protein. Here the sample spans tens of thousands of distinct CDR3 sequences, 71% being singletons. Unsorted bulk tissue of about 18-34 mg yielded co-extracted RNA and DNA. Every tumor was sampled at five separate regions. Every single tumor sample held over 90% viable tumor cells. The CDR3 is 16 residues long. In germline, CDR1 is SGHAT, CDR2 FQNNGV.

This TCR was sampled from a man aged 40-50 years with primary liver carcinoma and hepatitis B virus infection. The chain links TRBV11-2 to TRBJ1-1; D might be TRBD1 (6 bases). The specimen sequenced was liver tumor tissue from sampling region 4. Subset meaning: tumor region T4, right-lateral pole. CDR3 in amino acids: CAGSRGRAGVFTEAPF. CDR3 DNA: TGTGCCGGCAGCCGAGGTAGGGCAGGGGTCTTCACTGAAGCTCCCTTT.